The 14 T cell receptor beta chains presented below share a single source sample, sequenced in a study of shared clonotypes between healthy human individuals. Data came from immunoSEQ multiplex PCR; TCRdb stores just in-frame clones and leaves some out. The repertoire has around 700,000 clones, roughly 73% of them found once; the top ten carry more than 1.5%. Sequenced sample: memory CD4+ T cells sorted from blood. The subset: CD45RA-negative fraction. The origin of the receptors is a woman aged 30 to 39 in good health.

This clone came up a few times. The chain links TRBV5-5 to TRBJ2-1, with 7 bases identical to TRBD2. The CDR3 contains 18 residues. Germline V gene data show CDR1 as SGHKS and CDR2 as YYEKEE (reference sequence). The V segment lost 1 base and the J segment 0 bases; nucleotides outside the gene matches: 10. The CDR3 spells CASSLLVFGGSSYNEQFF. The CDR3 bases are TGTGCCAGCAGCTTGTTGGTCTTCGGCGGGAGCTCCTACAATGAGCAGTTCTTC. Filled out from reference TRBV5-5 and TRBJ2-1, the complete variable domain reads DAGVTQSPTHLIKTRGQQVTLRCSPISGHKSVSWYQQVLGQGPQFIFQYYEKEERGRGNFPDRFSARQFPNYSSELNVNALLLGDSALYLCASSLLVFGGSSYNEQFFGPGTRLTVL.

The chain uses TRBV2 and TRBJ2-7, with D maybe TRBD1 (7 bases). Trimming removed 4 bases from V and 5 bases from J, with 15 bases in between. Per the germline V gene, CDR1 is SNHLY and CDR2 is FYNNEI. CDR3 length equals 14 residues. The CDR3, as DNA: TGTGCCAGCAGTGGTACAGGGGAGGCTAACGAGCAGTACTTC. It encodes CASSGTGEANEQYF.

The chain has TRBV2 and TRBJ2-3; TRBD1 agrees at 9 bases. V lost 3 bases and J lost 6; bases outside the gene matches: 4. The germline CDR1 and CDR2 sequences are SNHLY and FYNNEI. This CDR3 contains 14 residues. The CDR3 here is CASSDPGQGDTQYF. The DNA of the CDR3 is TGTGCCAGCAGTGACCCGGGACAGGGTGATACGCAGTATTTT.

A few counts support this clone. V gene TRBV6-6 combines with J gene TRBJ1-1; TRBD1 is a possible D gene (5 bases). Germline V lookup: CDR1 MNHNY, CDR2 SVGAGI (reference sequence). V gave up 4 bases and J gave up 5 bases, with 20 bases separating them. The CDR3 is made up of 16 amino acids. The CDR3 DNA reads as TGTGCCAGCAGTTCTACCTCGCTGGGGGGTTGGACTGAAGCTTTCTTT. Translating gives CASSSTSLGGWTEAFF.

DNA of the CDR3: TGTGCCAGCAGACGGATCACGAACACCGGGGAGCTGTTTTTT. It is translated as CASRRITNTGELFF. This chain links TRBV27 with TRBJ2-2, with D unclear. Germline-derived CDR1 and CDR2 are MNHEY and SMNVEV (reference sequence). Trimming left V 6 bases short and J 0 bases short, with 8 bases between. The CDR3 is 14 amino acids.

V is TRBV5-1 and J is TRBJ2-5; perhaps TRBD1 as D (5 bases). Germline lookup yields CDR1 SGHRS and CDR2 YFSETQ. Trimming shortened V by 4 bases and J by 1 base, and 11 bases separated the two germline ends. The CDR3 sequence is 14 residues long. For the CDR3, the DNA is TGCGCCAGCAGCGGTGGACACCTCCAAGAGACCCAGTACTTC. As protein: CASSGGHLQETQYF.

This chain uses TRBV6-6 with TRBJ1-6; D might be TRBD1 (5 bases). Germline V gene sequence: CDR1 MNHNY, CDR2 SVGAGI (reference sequence). The germline V and J ends were trimmed by 6 bases and 9 bases, with 12 bases remaining between them. There are 13 residues in the CDR3. Here the CDR3 reads CASRTGVGSPLHF. CDR3 coding DNA: TGTGCCAGCAGAACAGGTGTCGGTTCACCCCTCCACTTT.

This chain uses TRBV27 with TRBJ2-3; possible D gene TRBD2, 6 bases. CDR1 MNHEY and CDR2 SMNVEV come from the germline V gene (reference sequence). This CDR3 region has 17 residues. Deletions cut 5 bases from V and 0 bases from J, with 18 bases between. CDR3 bases: TGTGCCAGCAGTATCCACTTTAGCGGTACTAGCACAGATACGCAGTATTTT. This translates into CASSIHFSGTSTDTQYF.

This chain joins TRBV19 and TRBJ2-3; D perhaps matches TRBD1 (7 bases). This CDR3 has 16 residues. Trimming cost V 6 bases and J 6 bases, with 22 bases left between them. Germline CDR1 and CDR2: LNHDA and SQIVND (reference sequence). The chain's CDR3 is CASRAGQNLKRDTQYF. CDR3 nucleotides: TGTGCCAGTAGGGCGGGACAGAATCTTAAAAGGGATACGCAGTATTTT.

The V and J genes are TRBV7-2 and TRBJ2-1; TRBD2 matches at 8 bases. Per the germline V gene, CDR1 is SGHTA and CDR2 is FQGNSA. Trimming cost V 5 bases and J 7 bases; bases outside gene matches: 10. CDR3 size: 15 residues. The CDR3 coding sequence is TGTGCCAGCAGCCGAGTCGTACTAGCGGCGAATGAGCAGTTCTTC. Protein: CASSRVVLAANEQFF.

V and J are TRBV27 and TRBJ2-2; 8 nucleotides align to TRBD2. The CDR3 has 19 amino acids. V lost 9 bases and J lost 6; bases outside the gene matches: 24. Per germline, CDR1 MNHEY and CDR2 SMNVEV (reference sequence). CDR3 nucleotides: TGTGCCAGTTTCCCATCCGGCCACGGGGGGGGGCGGCGCGCCGGGGAGCTGTTTTTT. Translated, it gives CASFPSGHGGGRRAGELFF.

This clone was seen a few times. The chain is built from TRBV7-9 and TRBJ2-1, with D tentatively TRBD2 (6 bases). Looked up from germline, CDR1 is SEHNR and CDR2 is FQNEAQ (reference sequence). This CDR3 contains 17 residues. Trimming took off 2 bases at V and 0 bases at J, with 14 bases between the two ends. CDR3 nucleotide sequence: TGTGCCAGCAGCTTAATTCCTGGCGGGACCTCCTACAATGAGCAGTTCTTC. Protein product: CASSLIPGGTSYNEQFF.

This clone was counted a single time. The chain links TRBV13 to TRBJ2-2; D may be TRBD2 (5 bases). The germline V and J ends were trimmed by 2 bases and 1 base, with 14 bases remaining between them. Germline assignment: CDR1 PRHDT and CDR2 FYEKMQ (reference sequence). This CDR3 has 17 amino acids. This CDR3 is CASSLPGLHGNTGELFF. CDR3 coding DNA: TGTGCCAGCAGCTTACCCGGACTCCATGGGAACACCGGGGAGCTGTTTTTT.

This chain uses TRBV7-6 with TRBJ2-1; D is uncertain. Trimming took off 0 bases at V and 6 bases at J, with 9 bases between the two ends. CDR3 size: 14 residues. Germline V gene sequence: CDR1 SGHVS, CDR2 FNYEAQ. In DNA form, the CDR3 reads TGTGCCAGCAGCTTAGCGTTGGTTCCCAATGAGCAGTTCTTC. Translating it yields CASSLALVPNEQFF.